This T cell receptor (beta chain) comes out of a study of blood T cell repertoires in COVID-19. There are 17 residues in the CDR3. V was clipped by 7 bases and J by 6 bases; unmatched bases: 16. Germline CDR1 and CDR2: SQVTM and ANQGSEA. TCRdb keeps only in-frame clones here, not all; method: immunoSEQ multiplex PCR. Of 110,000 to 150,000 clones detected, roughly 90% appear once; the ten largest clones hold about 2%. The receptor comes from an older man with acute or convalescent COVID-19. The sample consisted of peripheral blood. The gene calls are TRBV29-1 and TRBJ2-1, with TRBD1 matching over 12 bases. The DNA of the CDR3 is TGCAGCGCCAAGGGGACAGGGGGCGCAAAATCGGTCAATGAGCAGTTCTTC. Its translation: CSAKGTGGAKSVNEQFF.